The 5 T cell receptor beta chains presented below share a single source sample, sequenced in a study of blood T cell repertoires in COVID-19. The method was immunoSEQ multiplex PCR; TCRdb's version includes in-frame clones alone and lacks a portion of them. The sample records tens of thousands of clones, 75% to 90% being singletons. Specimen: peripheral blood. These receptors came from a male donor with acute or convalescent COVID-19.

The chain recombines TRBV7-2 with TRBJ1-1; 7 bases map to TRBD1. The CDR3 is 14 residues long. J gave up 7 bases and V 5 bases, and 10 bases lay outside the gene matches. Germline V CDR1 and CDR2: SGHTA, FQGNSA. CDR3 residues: CASSRSGTDGEAFF. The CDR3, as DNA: TGTGCCAGCAGCCGCTCCGGGACAGATGGTGAAGCTTTCTTT. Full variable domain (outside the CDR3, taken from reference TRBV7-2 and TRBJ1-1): GAGVSQSPSNKVTEKGKDVELRCDPISGHTALYWYRQSLGQGLEFLIYFQGNSAPDKSGLPSDRFSAERTGGSVSTLTIQRTQQEDSAVYLCASSRSGTDGEAFFGQGTRLTVV.

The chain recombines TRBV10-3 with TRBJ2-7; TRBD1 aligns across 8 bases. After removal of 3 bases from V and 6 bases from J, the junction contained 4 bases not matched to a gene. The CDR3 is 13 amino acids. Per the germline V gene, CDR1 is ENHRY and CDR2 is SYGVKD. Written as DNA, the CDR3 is TGTGCCATCAGTGACCGACAGGGGAGCGAGCAGTACTTC. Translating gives CAISDRQGSEQYF.

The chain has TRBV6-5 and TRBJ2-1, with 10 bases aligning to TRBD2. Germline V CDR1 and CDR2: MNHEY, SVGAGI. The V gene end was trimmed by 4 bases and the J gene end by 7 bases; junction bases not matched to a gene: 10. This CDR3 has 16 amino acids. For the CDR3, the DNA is TGTGCCAGCAGTTCCTTAGCGGGGGGTTCCACGAATGAGCAGTTCTTC. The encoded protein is CASSSLAGGSTNEQFF.

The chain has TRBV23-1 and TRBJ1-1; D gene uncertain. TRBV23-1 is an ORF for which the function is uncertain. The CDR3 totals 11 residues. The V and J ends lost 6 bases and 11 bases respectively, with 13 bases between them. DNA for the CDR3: TGCGCCAGCAGCCGACTGGTTCGGGCTTTCTTT. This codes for CASSRLVRAFF.

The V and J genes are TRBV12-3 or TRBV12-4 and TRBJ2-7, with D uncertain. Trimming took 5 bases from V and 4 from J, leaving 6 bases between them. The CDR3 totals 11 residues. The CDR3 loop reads CASSPKYEQYF. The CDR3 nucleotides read TGTGCCAGCAGTCCTAAGTACGAGCAGTACTTC.